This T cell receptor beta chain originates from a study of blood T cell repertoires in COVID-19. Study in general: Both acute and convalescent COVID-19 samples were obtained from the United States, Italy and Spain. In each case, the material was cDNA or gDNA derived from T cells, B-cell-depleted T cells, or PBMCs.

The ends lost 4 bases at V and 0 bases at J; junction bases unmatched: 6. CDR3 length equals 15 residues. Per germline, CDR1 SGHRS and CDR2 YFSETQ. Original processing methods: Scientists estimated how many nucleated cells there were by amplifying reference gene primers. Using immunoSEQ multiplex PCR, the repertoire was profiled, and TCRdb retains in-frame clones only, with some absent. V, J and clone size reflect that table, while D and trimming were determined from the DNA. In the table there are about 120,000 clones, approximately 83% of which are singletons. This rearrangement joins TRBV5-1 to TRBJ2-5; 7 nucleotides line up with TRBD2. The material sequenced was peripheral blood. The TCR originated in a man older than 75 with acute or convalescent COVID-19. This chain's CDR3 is CASSDGAGYQETQYF. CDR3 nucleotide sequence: TGCGCCAGCAGCGATGGAGCGGGGTACCAAGAGACCCAGTACTTC.